The clone carrying this TCR beta chain was counted a single time. What it recognizes is unknown. The data derive from a study of cytomegalovirus exposure and HLA in healthy donors. Study observations and caveats: The study flagged about 160 TCR beta chains as cytomegalovirus-associated. Sequencing depth across donors, presence/absence analyses assumed, was roughly uniform. TCR beta sequences reportedly predicted the HLA-A and HLA-B alleles of most subjects accurately.

The PCR contained 60 Vbeta and 13 Jbeta primers. Method: immunoSEQ multiplex PCR; TCRdb's copy keeps in-frame clones and lacks some. The repertoire consists of some 140,000 clones, with 79% occurring once and the leading ten covering about 1.1%. The length of the CDR3 is 15 residues. CDR1 is SEHNR, CDR2 FQNEAQ, per germline (reference sequence). V was clipped by 6 bases and J by 4 bases, with 16 bases between them. The sample comprised PBMCs. V and J are TRBV7-9 and TRBJ1-3; D uncertain. This receptor was taken from a male donor in good health and CMV-seronegative. The CDR3 spells CASRPSAGSGNTIYF. DNA of the CDR3: TGTGCCAGCAGACCATCGGCGGGGAGCGGAAACACCATATATTTT.